Listed below are T cell receptor beta chains from one sample, sequenced in a study of CD8 T cells in ankylosing spondylitis. One entry per CDR3 protein, called by TCRdb with MiXCR from the 5' RACE reads. The data show approximately 300,000 distinct CDR3 sequences, with around 21% seen just once and 3.5% to 4.5% held by the top ten. The material sequenced was blood, either unsorted or a sorted T cell fraction (not recorded which). The receptors originated from a female donor with ankylosing spondylitis or in good health (not recorded which). Each CDR3 is given with its conserved first and last residue. The D gene is left open where the match is weak. Size is omitted from some rows. Given values are once, few, many or a class for expanded clones.

v_call: TRBV6-5
d_call: NA
j_call: TRBJ2-7
clone_size: NA
cdr3_nt: TGTGCCAGCAGTTCCCCCTGGGGGGAGCAGTACTTC
cdr3_aa: CASSSPWGEQYF

v_call: TRBV20-1
d_call: TRBD1
j_call: TRBJ2-2
clone_size: many
cdr3_nt: TGCAGTGCGTGGGACAGGGGGGTATTGGGGGAGCTGTTTTTT
cdr3_aa: CSAWDRGVLGELFF

v_call: TRBV20-1
d_call: NA
j_call: TRBJ2-5
clone_size: NA
cdr3_nt: TGCAGTGCTAGAGGGGAAGGCGGGCAAGAGACCCAGTACTTC
cdr3_aa: CSARGEGGQETQYF

v_call: TRBV24-1
d_call: TRBD1
j_call: TRBJ2-2
clone_size: NA
cdr3_nt: TGTGCCAGCCATAGGACAGGGGGCAGAACCGGGGAGCTGTTTTTT
cdr3_aa: CASHRTGGRTGELFF

v_call: TRBV14
d_call: TRBD1
j_call: TRBJ1-3
clone_size: NA
cdr3_nt: TGTGCCACCAGCCAAGTCCGGACGAAACAGGGGTATGAGACAGGAAACACCATATATTTT
cdr3_aa: CATSQVRTKQGYETGNTIYF

v_call: TRBV3-1
d_call: NA
j_call: TRBJ1-2
clone_size: few
cdr3_nt: TGTGCCAGCAGCAGGGGGGCAGCCTATGGCTACACCTTC
cdr3_aa: CASSRGAAYGYTF

v_call: TRBV5-1
d_call: TRBD1
j_call: TRBJ2-3
clone_size: NA
cdr3_nt: TGCGCCAGCGGGGGGACAGGAAGCCCAGATACGCAGTATTTT
cdr3_aa: CASGGTGSPDTQYF

v_call: TRBV5-8
d_call: NA
j_call: TRBJ1-6
clone_size: NA
cdr3_nt: TGTGCCAGCAGTGCTGGGTCTGGGGATTCACCCCTCCACTTT
cdr3_aa: CASSAGSGDSPLHF

v_call: TRBV10-3
d_call: TRBD2
j_call: TRBJ2-7
clone_size: NA
cdr3_nt: TGTGCCATCAGACGACTAGCGGGAGGCCACGAGCAGTACTTC
cdr3_aa: CAIRRLAGGHEQYF

v_call: TRBV18
d_call: NA
j_call: TRBJ1-2
clone_size: NA
cdr3_nt: TGTGCCAGCTCGAGCAGCGGGGGCGGCTATGGCTACACCTTC
cdr3_aa: CASSSSGGGYGYTF

v_call: TRBV10-3
d_call: NA
j_call: TRBJ2-3
clone_size: NA
cdr3_nt: TGTGCCATCAGTGAGTTAACTCAGGGTCCAGATACGCAGTATTTT
cdr3_aa: CAISELTQGPDTQYF

v_call: TRBV7-2
d_call: NA
j_call: TRBJ1-2
clone_size: NA
cdr3_nt: TGTGCCAGCAGCTTAGACCTAGGACCAGTCGGCTACACCTTC
cdr3_aa: CASSLDLGPVGYTF

v_call: TRBV20-1
d_call: TRBD2
j_call: TRBJ2-1
clone_size: many
cdr3_nt: TGCAGTGCTAGCGGGAGGACCTACAATGAGCAGTTCTTC
cdr3_aa: CSASGRTYNEQFF

v_call: TRBV9
d_call: TRBD2
j_call: TRBJ2-5
clone_size: NA
cdr3_nt: TGTGCCAGCAGCGTAGGATTAGCGGGAGGGCCCGAGGAGACCCAGTACTTC
cdr3_aa: CASSVGLAGGPEETQYF

v_call: TRBV12-3/TRBV12-4
d_call: TRBD2
j_call: TRBJ2-3
clone_size: few
cdr3_nt: TGTGCCAGCAGCCGAAAACTAGCGGATGGGCCAGATACGCAGTATTTT
cdr3_aa: CASSRKLADGPDTQYF

v_call: TRBV9
d_call: TRBD2
j_call: TRBJ2-3
clone_size: few
cdr3_nt: TGTGCCAGCAGCGCCTTTGGGGCGGGGGGCGTCCCTGCCGATACGCAGTATTTT
cdr3_aa: CASSAFGAGGVPADTQYF

v_call: TRBV10-3
d_call: NA
j_call: TRBJ2-3
clone_size: NA
cdr3_nt: TGTGCCATCAGTGGAATTCGTGAGGATAGCACAGATACGCAGTATTTT
cdr3_aa: CAISGIREDSTDTQYF

v_call: TRBV7-9
d_call: TRBD2
j_call: TRBJ2-2
clone_size: many
cdr3_nt: TGTGCCAGCAGCTTCCTAGCGGGGGGAAACACCGGGGAGCTGTTTTTT
cdr3_aa: CASSFLAGGNTGELFF

v_call: TRBV7-9
d_call: NA
j_call: TRBJ1-2
clone_size: NA
cdr3_nt: TGTGCCAGCAGCGAAGTCTCCAATTTGTATGGCTACACCTTC
cdr3_aa: CASSEVSNLYGYTF

v_call: TRBV30
d_call: NA
j_call: TRBJ2-7
clone_size: NA
cdr3_nt: TGTGCCTGGGCCTGGGGCTACGAGCAGTACTTC
cdr3_aa: CAWAWGYEQYF

v_call: TRBV14
d_call: NA
j_call: TRBJ1-2
clone_size: few
cdr3_nt: TGTGCCAGCAGCAACGTCCGGGGCGGCTACACCTTC
cdr3_aa: CASSNVRGGYTF

v_call: TRBV15
d_call: NA
j_call: TRBJ2-2
clone_size: NA
cdr3_nt: TGTGCCACCAGCAGAGACACTAGGGCGCCCACCGGCGAGCTGTTTTTT
cdr3_aa: CATSRDTRAPTGELFF

v_call: TRBV6-1
d_call: NA
j_call: TRBJ2-5
clone_size: NA
cdr3_nt: TGTGCCAGCAAAACCGGGACGGGGTACCAAGAGACCCAGTACTTC
cdr3_aa: CASKTGTGYQETQYF

v_call: TRBV7-2
d_call: TRBD2
j_call: TRBJ2-3
clone_size: NA
cdr3_nt: TGTGCCAGCAGCCCCACAATGGGGACTAGAGCAGATACGCAGTATTTT
cdr3_aa: CASSPTMGTRADTQYF

v_call: TRBV30
d_call: NA
j_call: TRBJ2-3
clone_size: NA
cdr3_nt: TGTGCCTGGAGTAGGGACTCTCCAGATACGCAGTATTTT
cdr3_aa: CAWSRDSPDTQYF

v_call: TRBV7-2
d_call: NA
j_call: TRBJ2-1
clone_size: NA
cdr3_nt: TGTGCCAGCAGCTTTGCAGCTGAGCAGTTCTTC
cdr3_aa: CASSFAAEQFF

v_call: TRBV20-1
d_call: NA
j_call: TRBJ2-7
clone_size: NA
cdr3_nt: TGCAGCGCTACCCCGGGGTCCGAGCAGTACTTC
cdr3_aa: CSATPGSEQYF

v_call: TRBV4-3
d_call: TRBD2
j_call: TRBJ2-1
clone_size: few
cdr3_nt: TGCGCCAGCAGCCTTACGACTAGCGGGGCCTACAATGAGCAGTTCTTC
cdr3_aa: CASSLTTSGAYNEQFF

v_call: TRBV5-1
d_call: NA
j_call: TRBJ2-3
clone_size: few
cdr3_nt: TGCGCCAGCAGCTTGGATCGGAGGGGAACATCGGATACGCAGTATTTT
cdr3_aa: CASSLDRRGTSDTQYF

v_call: TRBV5-6
d_call: NA
j_call: TRBJ2-7
clone_size: NA
cdr3_nt: TGTGCCAGCACCCGTTACTACGAGCAGTACTTC
cdr3_aa: CASTRYYEQYF

v_call: TRBV4-3
d_call: NA
j_call: TRBJ2-1
clone_size: NA
cdr3_nt: TGCGCCAGCAGCCAAGATTCTAGGGCCAAATACAATGAGCAGTTCTTC
cdr3_aa: CASSQDSRAKYNEQFF

v_call: TRBV12-3/TRBV12-4
d_call: NA
j_call: TRBJ1-3
clone_size: many
cdr3_nt: TGTGCCAGCAGTTCCGTTAGGACAGCGGGAAACACCATATATTTT
cdr3_aa: CASSSVRTAGNTIYF

v_call: TRBV29-1
d_call: NA
j_call: TRBJ2-3
clone_size: NA
cdr3_nt: TGCAGCGTTGAAGGAAATCCAGGGGTAAATACGCAGTATTTT
cdr3_aa: CSVEGNPGVNTQYF

v_call: TRBV7-8
d_call: NA
j_call: TRBJ2-3
clone_size: few
cdr3_nt: TGTGCCAGCAGCTTCCCCGGGACACCAGATACGCAGTATTTT
cdr3_aa: CASSFPGTPDTQYF

v_call: TRBV6-1
d_call: TRBD1
j_call: TRBJ1-2
clone_size: NA
cdr3_nt: TGTGCCAGCAGTAGGGGACAGGGTACAGGCTACACCTTC
cdr3_aa: CASSRGQGTGYTF

v_call: TRBV4-3
d_call: NA
j_call: TRBJ1-1
clone_size: NA
cdr3_nt: TGCGCCAGCAGCCAATTGGGGTGGGGGGAGGCTGAAGCTTTCTTT
cdr3_aa: CASSQLGWGEAEAFF

v_call: TRBV12-3/TRBV12-4
d_call: TRBD1
j_call: TRBJ1-2
clone_size: few
cdr3_nt: TGTGCCAGCACCGGACAGGGGCCTTCCTATGGCTACACCTTC
cdr3_aa: CASTGQGPSYGYTF

v_call: TRBV28
d_call: NA
j_call: TRBJ2-5
clone_size: few
cdr3_nt: TGTGCCAGCAGGGTTGGGGGCGGTCAAGAGACCCAGTACTTC
cdr3_aa: CASRVGGGQETQYF

v_call: TRBV20-1
d_call: TRBD1
j_call: TRBJ2-1
clone_size: few
cdr3_nt: TGCAGTGCTACCATTCTGGCCGGGACAGGGAGACGCAATGAGCAGTTCTTC
cdr3_aa: CSATILAGTGRRNEQFF

v_call: TRBV10-3
d_call: NA
j_call: TRBJ2-3
clone_size: few
cdr3_nt: TGTGCCACCACAGGGATAGAAGATACGCAGTATTTT
cdr3_aa: CATTGIEDTQYF

v_call: TRBV6-1
d_call: TRBD1
j_call: TRBJ2-1
clone_size: few
cdr3_nt: TGTGCCAGCAGAAGGGGGCGCCTTCAATCCTACAATGAGCAGTTCTTC
cdr3_aa: CASRRGRLQSYNEQFF

v_call: TRBV12-3/TRBV12-4
d_call: TRBD2
j_call: TRBJ2-7
clone_size: few
cdr3_nt: TGTGCCAGCAAGATAGCGGGAGGTGGCTACGAGCAGTACTTC
cdr3_aa: CASKIAGGGYEQYF

v_call: TRBV20-1
d_call: NA
j_call: TRBJ1-2
clone_size: NA
cdr3_nt: TGCAGTGCTAGTTGGGCTAACTATGGCTACACCTTC
cdr3_aa: CSASWANYGYTF

v_call: TRBV12-3/TRBV12-4
d_call: NA
j_call: TRBJ2-4
clone_size: NA
cdr3_nt: TGTGCCAGCAGTTTGCAAGGGACCTTCAAAAACATTCAGTACTTC
cdr3_aa: CASSLQGTFKNIQYF

v_call: TRBV24-1
d_call: TRBD2
j_call: TRBJ2-1
clone_size: few
cdr3_nt: TGTGCCACCAGTGATCAGAGATTTGGACTAGCGGGAGGAAAGTTCTTC
cdr3_aa: CATSDQRFGLAGGKFF

v_call: TRBV7-9
d_call: NA
j_call: TRBJ1-1
clone_size: NA
cdr3_nt: TGTGCCAGCAGCATCCCACAGGGTTGGGGAGCTTTCTTT
cdr3_aa: CASSIPQGWGAFF

v_call: TRBV6-1
d_call: NA
j_call: TRBJ1-1
clone_size: few
cdr3_nt: TGTGCCAGCAGTCCCGATTGGGGGGGCACTGAAGCTTTCTTT
cdr3_aa: CASSPDWGGTEAFF

v_call: TRBV7-2
d_call: TRBD2
j_call: TRBJ2-5
clone_size: NA
cdr3_nt: TGTGCCAGCAGCTTAGCTCGACTAGCGGGAGAGACCCAGTACTTC
cdr3_aa: CASSLARLAGETQYF

v_call: TRBV7-2
d_call: NA
j_call: TRBJ2-5
clone_size: NA
cdr3_nt: TGTGCCAGCAGCTTTAGACCCTCCCAAGAGACCCAGTACTTC
cdr3_aa: CASSFRPSQETQYF

v_call: TRBV12-3/TRBV12-4
d_call: TRBD1
j_call: TRBJ2-2
clone_size: many
cdr3_nt: TGTGCCAGCAGTACAGGGGGTAGGGTCACCGGGGAGCTGTTTTTT
cdr3_aa: CASSTGGRVTGELFF

v_call: TRBV24-1
d_call: NA
j_call: TRBJ2-2
clone_size: many
cdr3_nt: TGTGCCACCAGTGACTGGACAGATACCGGGGAGCTGTTTTTT
cdr3_aa: CATSDWTDTGELFF

v_call: TRBV13
d_call: TRBD2
j_call: TRBJ2-7
clone_size: NA
cdr3_nt: TGTGCCAGCAGCCCGAAGCTAGCGGCCTACGAGCAGTACTTC
cdr3_aa: CASSPKLAAYEQYF